One and the same sample provided the 18 T cell receptor beta chains below, sequenced in a study of T-cell reconstitution after alpha-beta-depleted transplantation in children. A TCRbeta library incorporating unique molecular identifiers was prepared. TCRdb re-called the PCR reads with MiXCR, one entry per CDR3 protein. The data show about 420,000 distinct CDR3 sequences, roughly 17% seen once. The input for sequencing was PBMCs, mostly from graft donor cells, taken 360 days after TCRalphabeta/CD19-depleted stem cell transplant. These receptor sequences come from a boy in the first two years of life who had a stem cell transplant for Wiskott-Aldrich syndrome, so the T cells may come from the graft donor.

This clonotype was recorded a few times. This chain uses TRBV29-1 with TRBJ2-2, with 14 bases that match TRBD2. The CDR3 has 17 residues. The germline V gene encodes CDR1 SQVTM and CDR2 ANQGSEA. V lost 5 bases to trimming and J lost 3 bases; unmatched junction nucleotides: 8. CDR3 sequence (DNA): TGCAGCGTTTTTGGACTAGCGGGGGGCCGGGACACCGGGGAGCTGTTTTTT. Translated, it gives CSVFGLAGGRDTGELFF.

The gene calls are TRBV2 and TRBJ2-3; D is ambiguous. CDR3 length: 16 amino acids. V was clipped by 3 bases and J by 4 bases, with 17 bases between them. The germline V gene has CDR1 SNHLY and CDR2 FYNNEI. The CDR3 is CASSDLQQPPPDTQYF. The CDR3 bases are TGTGCCAGCAGTGATCTTCAGCAGCCTCCCCCAGATACGCAGTATTTT.

This chain uses TRBV18 with TRBJ2-1; no definite D call. Germline V CDR1 and CDR2: KGHSH, LQKENI. Trimming cost V 6 bases and J 0 bases, with 15 bases left between them. The CDR3 runs to 16 residues. The CDR3 loop reads CASSLYAASSYNEQFF. The CDR3 DNA follows: TGTGCCAGCTCCCTCTACGCGGCTAGCTCCTACAATGAGCAGTTCTTC.

The rearrangement joins TRBV20-1 to TRBJ2-7, with a tentative D call TRBD1 (5 bases). Germline-derived CDR1 and CDR2 are DFQATT and SNEGSKA (reference sequence). The V gene lost 2 bases and the J gene lost 5 bases, with 7 bases spanning the gap. The CDR3 extends over 11 amino acids. The CDR3: CSARQGHEQYF. The CDR3, as DNA: TGCAGTGCTAGACAGGGCCACGAGCAGTACTTC.

This clonotype has at least ten counts. The chain links TRBV12-3 or TRBV12-4 to TRBJ2-2; the D call may be TRBD1 or TRBD2 (5 bases each). The CDR3 loop spans 16 amino acids. Trimming cost V 5 bases and J 1 base, with 14 bases left between them. The CDR3, as DNA: TGTGCCAGCAGTCTCTTTGGGGGAAAGAACACCGGGGAGCTGTTTTTT. Protein product: CASSLFGGKNTGELFF.

This clonotype was picked up a small number of times. This sequence joins TRBV18 and TRBJ2-7; D perhaps matches TRBD2 (6 bases). Germline-derived CDR1 and CDR2 are KGHSH and LQKENI. This CDR3 is 18 amino acids long. V lost 2 bases to trimming and J lost 0 bases, with 20 bases between them. CDR3 nucleotides: TGTGCCAGCTCACCAGCTGCGGGGTCCCAGGTATCCTCCTACGAGCAGTACTTC. Its protein product is CASSPAAGSQVSSYEQYF.

This clonotype was detected many times. This chain joins TRBV7-2 and TRBJ2-5, with D possibly matching TRBD1 (6 bases). The ends were cut back, 6 bases at V and 2 bases at J, with 16 bases in the middle. This CDR3 region has 15 residues. Germline CDR1 reads SGHTA; CDR2 reads FQGNSA. The CDR3 nucleotides read TGTGCCAGCAGTTCTCCCCTAGGGGGACAAGAGACCCAGTACTTC. This translates into CASSSPLGGQETQYF.

This clonotype was counted between two and nine times. This sequence joins TRBV7-2 and TRBJ2-1; 10 bases are shared with TRBD1. Germline trimming cut 2 bases from V and 14 bases from J; bases unmatched to any gene: 6. This CDR3 has 13 amino acids. Germline CDR1 is SGHTA and CDR2 is FQGNSA. The CDR3 sequence is CASSLKIGTGEFF. DNA of the CDR3: TGTGCCAGCAGCTTAAAGATCGGGACAGGGGAGTTCTTC.

This clonotype was picked up a small number of times. J is TRBJ1-2 and V is TRBV21-1; the table's D call, TRBD1, has no DNA check behind it. TRBV21-1 is marked as a pseudogene. This CDR3 is built from 15 residues. The CDR3 DNA reads TGTGCCAGCAGGTACAGGGCCAGTGCTGCCTATGGCTACACCTTC. Amino acids: CASRYRASAAYGYTF.

A single count supports this clonotype. The chain has TRBV10-3 and TRBJ2-7, with 7 nucleotides matching TRBD2. Germline V gives CDR1 ENHRY, CDR2 SYGVKD. This CDR3 comprises 14 residues. The junction had 8 bases not matched to a gene; V was cut back by 6 bases and J by 3 bases. CDR3 in amino acids: CAISALALHYEQYF. CDR3 nucleotide sequence: TGTGCCATCAGCGCACTAGCGCTCCACTACGAGCAGTACTTC.

At least ten counts were recorded for this clonotype. The chain links TRBV12-3 or TRBV12-4 to TRBJ2-5; D is unresolved. The CDR3 runs 13 residues. The ends were cut back, 6 bases at V and 2 bases at J, with 10 bases in the middle. The CDR3 region is CASSLRQQETQYF. The CDR3 nucleotides are TGTGCCAGCAGCTTAAGGCAACAAGAGACCCAGTACTTC.

V is TRBV4-3 and J is TRBJ2-1; TRBD2 matches 7 bases. The CDR3 is 16 residues long. Germline CDR1 LGHNA, CDR2 YSLEER. V was clipped by 0 bases and J by 7 bases; unmatched bases: 9. The CDR3 is CASSQEGGSLSNEQFF. CDR3 DNA: TGCGCCAGCAGCCAAGAGGGGGGGAGTTTATCAAATGAGCAGTTCTTC.

V is TRBV24-1 and J is TRBJ2-3; TRBD2 matches at 10 bases. Germline V gives CDR1 KGHDR, CDR2 SFDVKD. This CDR3 is 15 amino acids long. Trimming took 9 bases from V and 4 from J; bases not matched to a gene: 9. DNA of the CDR3: TGTGCCACCGCGAGTCTAGCGGGAGCCCCAGATACGCAGTATTTT. Translated: CATASLAGAPDTQYF.

The chain is built from TRBV7-9 and TRBJ2-2; 9 bases fit TRBD1. Germline lookup yields CDR1 SEHNR and CDR2 FQNEAQ (reference sequence). The CDR3 has 14 residues. The CDR3 region is CAVYRGRGTGELFF. CDR3 sequence (DNA): TGTGCAGTCTACAGGGGGCGCGGCACCGGGGAGCTGTTTTTT.

This clonotype occurred a few times. The chain recombines TRBV20-1 with TRBJ1-2; 8 nucleotides line up with TRBD1. Germline CDR1 and CDR2: DFQATT and SNEGSKA (reference sequence). This CDR3 contains 12 residues. The chain's CDR3 is CATDRGRGGYTF. The CDR3 DNA reads as TGCGCCACCGACAGGGGTCGAGGAGGCTACACCTTC.

This chain links TRBV5-1 with TRBJ2-3, with TRBD2 matching 7 bases. V gave up 1 base and J gave up 3 bases; unmatched junction bases: 5. The CDR3 is 15 residues long. CDR1 SGHRS and CDR2 YFSETQ come from the germline V gene. CDR3 coding DNA: TGCGCCAGCAGCTTGTTCGGGGGGTGGACAGATACGCAGTATTTT. Translated: CASSLFGGWTDTQYF.

This clonotype was counted ten times or more. The chain is built from TRBV12-3 or TRBV12-4 and TRBJ2-7; D might be TRBD1 (6 bases). With 7 bases removed from V and 0 bases from J, the gap between germline ends came to 16 bases. There are 15 residues in the CDR3. The CDR3 loop is CASTTETGSSYEQYF. CDR3 in DNA: TGTGCCAGCACAACCGAGACAGGTAGCTCCTACGAGCAGTACTTC.

The chain couples TRBV9 to TRBJ2-3; TRBD1 aligns across 7 bases. Germline V gives CDR1 SGDLS, CDR2 YYNGEE. CDR3 size: 16 residues. The trim removed 0 bases at V and 7 bases at J, leaving 11 bases unmatched. The CDR3 DNA reads as TGTGCCAGCAGCGTAGGACCGGGACAGACTACCAATACGCAGTATTTT. Translating it yields CASSVGPGQTTNTQYF.